The 9 T cell receptor beta chains below all came from one sample that was sequenced in a study of monozygotic twins with inflammatory bowel disease. With the 5' RACE reads reprocessed, TCRdb shows one record per CDR3 protein and no DNA. This sample contains roughly 170,000 distinct CDR3 sequences. Sequenced input: blood. The receptors originated from a human donor with ulcerative colitis or Crohn's disease, or a healthy co-twin of an affected twin (not recorded which).

J is TRBJ1-1 and V is TRBV19; checking the TCRdb D call of TRBD1 is not possible without DNA. Looked up from germline, CDR1 is LNHDA and CDR2 is SQIVND (reference sequence). The CDR3 runs to 13 residues. The CDR3 reads CASSIEGATEAFF.

This chain uses TRBV5-1 with TRBJ2-2. Germline CDR1 SGHRS, CDR2 YFSETQ. The CDR3 extends over 15 amino acids. The CDR3 spells CASSLFTQNTGELFF.

This chain joins TRBV5-1 and TRBJ2-7; checking the TCRdb D call of TRBD2 is not possible without DNA. Per germline, CDR1 SGHRS and CDR2 YFSETQ. CDR3 size: 13 residues. The CDR3: CASSLGGRPKQYF.

The chain uses TRBV25-1 and TRBJ2-7. Germline-derived CDR1 and CDR2 are MGHDK and SYGVNS. The CDR3 length is 12 residues. The CDR3 protein is CASSRIGYEQYF.

The V gene is TRBV24-1, the J gene TRBJ2-2; TCRdb lists TRBD1, though no DNA is available to test this call. The CDR3 spans 16 residues. Germline CDR1 is KGHDR and CDR2 is SFDVKD. The CDR3 here is CATSDRTGMNTGELFF.

This sequence joins TRBV5-4 and TRBJ2-2; TCRdb selects TRBD1, and the lack of DNA leaves this call unchecked. CDR3 size: 15 residues. CDR1 SGHNT and CDR2 YYREEE come from the germline V gene (reference sequence). The CDR3 spells CASSLLTVNTGELFF.

The J gene is TRBJ2-3, the V gene TRBV10-3; TCRdb calls TRBD2, which cannot be checked without DNA. CDR3 size: 15 residues. Germline V gene lookup returns CDR1 ENHRY and CDR2 SYGVKD. The CDR3 region is CAFSSGTTGSDTQYF.

The V gene is TRBV5-4, the J gene TRBJ2-7; TCRdb outputs TRBD2, but without DNA this stays unchecked. CDR1 and CDR2 (germline): SGHNT, YYREEE (reference sequence). The length of the CDR3 is 14 residues. CDR3 sequence: CASSLERELSEQYF.

The gene calls are TRBV6-6 and TRBJ1-5. Germline CDR1 and CDR2: MNHNY and SVGAGI (reference sequence). This CDR3 has 14 amino acids. Here the CDR3 reads CASSYSMENQPQHF.